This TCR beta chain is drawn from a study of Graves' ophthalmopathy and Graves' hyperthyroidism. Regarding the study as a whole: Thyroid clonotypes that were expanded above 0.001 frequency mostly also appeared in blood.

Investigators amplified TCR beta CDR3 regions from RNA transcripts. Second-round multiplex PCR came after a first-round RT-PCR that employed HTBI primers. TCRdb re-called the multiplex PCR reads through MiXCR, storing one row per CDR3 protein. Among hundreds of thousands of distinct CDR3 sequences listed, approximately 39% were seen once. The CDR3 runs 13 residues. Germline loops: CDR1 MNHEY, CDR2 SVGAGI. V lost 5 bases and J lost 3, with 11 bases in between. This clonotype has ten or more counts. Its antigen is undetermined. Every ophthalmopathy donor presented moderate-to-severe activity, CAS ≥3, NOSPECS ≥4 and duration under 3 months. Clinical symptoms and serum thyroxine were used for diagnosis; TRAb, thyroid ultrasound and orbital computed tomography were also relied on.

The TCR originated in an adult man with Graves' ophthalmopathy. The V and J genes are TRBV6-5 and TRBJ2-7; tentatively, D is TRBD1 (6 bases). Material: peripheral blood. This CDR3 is CASSSGQYYEQYF. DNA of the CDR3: TGTGCCAGCAGTAGCGGACAGTACTACGAGCAGTACTTC.